This T cell receptor beta chain was identified in a study of control samples from healthy donors and cancer patients. Trimming removed 8 bases at V and 2 bases at J, with 7 bases between. Germline V CDR1 and CDR2: MNHNY, SVGAGI (reference sequence). There are 12 residues in the CDR3. TCRdb's table, derived via immunoSEQ multiplex PCR, lists solely in-frame clones and lacks some. Here the sample spans around 160,000 clones, 80% to 95% being singletons. This clonotype was obtained from a man aged 18-30 years in good health. The sequenced sample consisted of blood. The chain carries TRBV6-6 and TRBJ1-5; D may be TRBD1 (5 bases). CDR3 bases: TGTGCCAGCCGGGACGGCAATCAGCCCCAGCATTTT. Translation: CASRDGNQPQHF.